The entry below gives a single T cell receptor beta chain sequence along with its context. Its antigen is undetermined. The data stem from a study of shared clonotypes between healthy human individuals. The study's findings and limits: In general, naive subsets displayed greater estimated richness than memory subsets did. Represented diversity (both genetic and exposure-history) was limited by the small number of donors. Among donors, clonotype sharing was expected to be affected by sequencing depth.

V was clipped by 5 bases and J by 1 base; unmatched bases: 5. This CDR3 is 15 amino acids long. In germline, CDR1 is SGHVS, CDR2 FNYEAQ. Assay: immunoSEQ multiplex PCR; the TCRdb copy retains only in-frame clones and omits some. The sample carries about 1.1 million clones, about 84% recorded once. A CD45RA-negative memory subset and a CD45RA+ naive subset were separated from the CD4+ cells. The sequenced sample consisted of memory CD4+ T cells from PBMCs. Subset meaning: CD45RA-negative fraction. This receptor was identified in a man in his late teens or twenties in good health. Some clones in this sample may be carry-over from other donors' samples. The rearrangement links TRBV7-6 to TRBJ2-7; 10 bases match TRBD1. The CDR3: CASSSSGQGSYEQYF. CDR3 nucleotide sequence: TGTGCCAGCAGCAGCTCGGGACAGGGGTCCTACGAGCAGTACTTC.